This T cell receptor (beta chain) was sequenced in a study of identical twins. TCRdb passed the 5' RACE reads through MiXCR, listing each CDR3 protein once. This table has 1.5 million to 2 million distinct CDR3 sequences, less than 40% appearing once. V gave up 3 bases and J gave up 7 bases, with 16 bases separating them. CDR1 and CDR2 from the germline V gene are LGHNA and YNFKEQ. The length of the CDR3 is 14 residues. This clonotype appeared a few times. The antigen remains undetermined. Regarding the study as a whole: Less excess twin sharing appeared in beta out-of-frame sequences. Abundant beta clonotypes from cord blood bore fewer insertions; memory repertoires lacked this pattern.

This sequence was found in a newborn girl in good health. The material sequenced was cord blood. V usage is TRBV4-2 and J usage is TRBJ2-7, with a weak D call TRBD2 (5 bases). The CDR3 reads CASSQEPDSNEQYF. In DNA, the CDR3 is TGTGCCAGCAGCCAGGAGCCGGACTCAAATGAGCAGTACTTC.